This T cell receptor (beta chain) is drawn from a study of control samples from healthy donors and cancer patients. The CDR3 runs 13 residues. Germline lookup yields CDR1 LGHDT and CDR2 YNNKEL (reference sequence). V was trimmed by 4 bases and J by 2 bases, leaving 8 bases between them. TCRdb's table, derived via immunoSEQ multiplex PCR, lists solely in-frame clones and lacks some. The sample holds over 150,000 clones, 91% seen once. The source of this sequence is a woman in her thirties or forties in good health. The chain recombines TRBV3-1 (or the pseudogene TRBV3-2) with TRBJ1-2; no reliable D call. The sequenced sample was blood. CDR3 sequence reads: CASSRSQNYGYTF. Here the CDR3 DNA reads TGTGCCAGCAGCCGATCGCAGAACTATGGCTACACCTTC.